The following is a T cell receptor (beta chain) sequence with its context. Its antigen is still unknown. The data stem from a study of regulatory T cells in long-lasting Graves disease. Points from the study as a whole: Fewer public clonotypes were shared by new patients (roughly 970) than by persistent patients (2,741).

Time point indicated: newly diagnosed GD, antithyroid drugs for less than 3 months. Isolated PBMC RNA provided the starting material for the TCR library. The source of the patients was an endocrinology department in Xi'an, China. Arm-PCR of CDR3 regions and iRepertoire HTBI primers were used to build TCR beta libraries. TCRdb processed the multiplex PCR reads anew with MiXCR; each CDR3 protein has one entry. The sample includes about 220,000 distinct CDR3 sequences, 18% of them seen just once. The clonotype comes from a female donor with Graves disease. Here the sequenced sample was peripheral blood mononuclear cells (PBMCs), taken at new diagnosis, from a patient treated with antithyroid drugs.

CDR3 loop: CASHSGRDYNEQFF. CDR3 coding DNA: TGTGCCAGTCATAGCGGGAGGGACTACAATGAGCAGTTCTTC. V usage is TRBV19 and J usage is TRBJ2-1; TRBD2 matches 11 bases. The CDR3 runs to 14 residues. Germline V lookup: CDR1 LNHDA, CDR2 SQIVND (reference sequence). J was trimmed by 3 bases and V by 8 bases; bases with no gene match: 3.